A single sample gave rise to the 21 T cell receptor beta chains below, sequenced in a study of blood T cell repertoires in COVID-19. Sequencing used immunoSEQ multiplex PCR; TCRdb keeps in-frame clones, though not all of them. The data contain tens of thousands of clones, roughly 90% of them singletons. Material for sequencing was peripheral blood. The source is a man at least 80 years old with acute or convalescent COVID-19.

V and J are TRBV9 and TRBJ1-3, with D perhaps TRBD1 (6 bases). The V end lost 0 bases, the J end lost 3 bases, and 13 bases lay between the germline ends. Looked up from germline, CDR1 is SGDLS and CDR2 is YYNGEE. This CDR3 contains 16 residues. CDR3 nucleotides: TGTGCCAGCAGCGTAGATCCTCAGGGGTATGGAAACACCATATATTTT. It yields the protein CASSVDPQGYGNTIYF.

The chain links TRBV5-1 to TRBJ2-2; the D is unclear. V was clipped by 0 bases and J by 4 bases, with 13 bases between them. The germline V gene has CDR1 SGHRS and CDR2 YFSETQ. The CDR3 covers 16 residues. The CDR3 sequence: CASSLVGGFSTGELFF. Written as DNA, the CDR3 is TGCGCCAGCAGCTTGGTAGGCGGATTTTCCACCGGGGAGCTGTTTTTT.

This chain uses TRBV10-3 with TRBJ2-5, with a tentative D call TRBD1 (7 bases). CDR3 length: 13 amino acids. Germline V gives CDR1 ENHRY, CDR2 SYGVKD. The ends were cut back, 8 bases at V and 0 bases at J, with 10 bases in the middle. CDR3 sequence: CAIAGGYQETQYF. The CDR3 DNA reads TGTGCCATCGCAGGGGGGTACCAAGAGACCCAGTACTTC.

This chain connects TRBV2 to TRBJ1-5; TRBD1 is a possible D gene (5 bases). The CDR3 is 14 residues long. The V and J ends lost 7 bases and 6 bases respectively, with 16 bases between them. Germline V gene sequence: CDR1 SNHLY, CDR2 FYNNEI. CDR3 DNA sequence: TGTGCCAGCATTAGGGAGGGGTGGGGTCAGCCCCAGCATTTT. Its translation: CASIREGWGQPQHF.

The chain couples TRBV5-1 to TRBJ2-7, with 15 bases matching TRBD2. Germline CDR1 is SGHRS and CDR2 is YFSETQ. CDR3 length: 17 residues. After removal of 4 bases from V and 2 bases from J, the junction contained 7 bases not matched to a gene. The CDR3: CASSEGLAGGTTYEQYF. Here the CDR3 DNA reads TGCGCCAGCAGCGAGGGACTAGCGGGGGGAACTACCTACGAGCAGTACTTC.

J is TRBJ1-2 and V is TRBV2; possible D gene TRBD1, 6 bases. The germline V and J ends were trimmed by 4 bases and 3 bases, with 12 bases remaining between them. The germline V gene encodes CDR1 SNHLY and CDR2 FYNNEI. CDR3 length equals 14 residues. CDR3 nucleotide sequence: TGTGCCAGCAGTGTAGCACAGGGCCACTATGGCTACACCTTC. Amino acid sequence: CASSVAQGHYGYTF.

The V call is TRBV27, the J call TRBJ2-3; unclear D gene. CDR3 size: 16 residues. Germline V gene data show CDR1 as MNHEY and CDR2 as SMNVEV (reference sequence). V lost 3 bases and J 0 bases, leaving 13 bases between the germline ends. CDR3 sequence (DNA): TGTGCCAGCAGTTTCCGGAGCACCGCTAGCACAGATACGCAGTATTTT. Residues: CASSFRSTASTDTQYF.

CDR3 sequence reads: CASSLRRGSGTEAFF. The CDR3 DNA reads as TGTGCCAGCAGCTTGAGGAGGGGTTCGGGCACTGAAGCTTTCTTT. The gene calls are TRBV5-8 and TRBJ1-1; TRBD1 is a possible D gene (5 bases). V lost 1 base and J 4 bases, leaving 14 bases between the germline ends. This CDR3 has 15 residues. CDR1 is SGHTS and CDR2 is YDEGEE in the germline V gene.

This chain connects TRBV18 to TRBJ2-5; TRBD1 might be the D (6 bases). The length of the CDR3 is 13 residues. Germline CDR1 reads KGHSH; CDR2 reads LQKENI. Deletions cut 5 bases from V and 2 bases from J, with 9 bases between. CDR3 sequence: CASSTGTQETQYF. CDR3 bases: TGTGCCAGCTCAACTGGGACACAAGAGACCCAGTACTTC.

V gene TRBV7-9 combines with J gene TRBJ2-5, with TRBD1 matching 10 bases. V was clipped by 5 bases and J by 6 bases; unmatched bases: 9. Germline values: CDR1 SEHNR, CDR2 FQNEAQ (reference sequence). This CDR3 is 15 amino acids long. For the CDR3, the DNA is TGTGCCAGCAGCAGGACCGGGACAGGGGTACAGACCCAGTACTTC. Its translation is CASSRTGTGVQTQYF.

The chain has TRBV5-1 and TRBJ1-4, with no clear D. The V gene lost 4 bases and the J gene lost 0 bases, with 10 bases spanning the gap. In germline, CDR1 is SGHRS, CDR2 YFSETQ. This CDR3 is built from 15 residues. CDR3 nucleotides: TGCGCCAGCAGCAGAGAGGGAGCAACTAATGAAAAACTGTTTTTT. The encoded protein is CASSREGATNEKLFF.

The chain uses TRBV7-8 and TRBJ2-5; 7 nucleotides align to TRBD2. Germline V gives CDR1 SGHVS, CDR2 FQNEAQ. J lost 2 bases, V lost 5 bases, and 8 bases had no gene match. The CDR3 consists of 15 residues. CDR3 protein: CASSRGSGEQETQYF. CDR3 nucleotide sequence: TGTGCCAGCAGCCGGGGGAGCGGGGAACAAGAGACCCAGTACTTC. Looking up the rest from reference TRBV7-8 and TRBJ2-5 gives the full variable domain: GAGVSQSPRYKVAKRGQDVALRCDPISGHVSLFWYQQALGQGPEFLTYFQNEAQLDKSGLPSDRFFAERPEGSVSTLKIQRTQQEDSAVYLCASSRGSGEQETQYFGPGTRLLVL.

In DNA, the CDR3 is TGCAGCTTCGGGACAGCCGAAAAACTGTTTTTT. Translation gives CSFGTAEKLFF. The V gene is TRBV29-1, the J gene TRBJ1-4; 7 bases line up with TRBD1. The ends lost 8 bases at V and 8 bases at J; junction bases unmatched: 5. The length of the CDR3 is 11 residues. CDR1 SQVTM and CDR2 ANQGSEA come from the germline V gene.

V usage is TRBV29-1 and J usage is TRBJ1-4; D is unresolved. Germline CDR1 and CDR2: SQVTM and ANQGSEA. Trimming pared 6 bases from V and 6 bases from J, leaving 11 bases between. The CDR3 is 12 residues long. DNA for the CDR3: TGCAGCGTCGGGAGTTTGGATGAAAAACTGTTTTTT. Its protein product is CSVGSLDEKLFF.

The V call is TRBV7-9, the J call TRBJ1-1; tentative D call: TRBD1 (6 bases). This CDR3 comprises 15 residues. Trimming removed 0 bases from V and 6 bases from J, with 14 bases in between. Germline lookup yields CDR1 SEHNR and CDR2 FQNEAQ (reference sequence). In DNA form, the CDR3 reads TGTGCCAGCAGCTTAGCCTACAGGGTAGCTGCTGAAGCTTTCTTT. This gives the protein CASSLAYRVAAEAFF.

This clone was recorded only once. The chain is built from TRBV18 and TRBJ2-2; 9 bases line up with TRBD1. This CDR3 has 15 residues. Germline CDR1 is KGHSH and CDR2 is LQKENI. The ends lost 3 bases at V and 3 bases at J; junction bases unmatched: 2. The CDR3 sequence: CASSPGQGYTGELFF. In nucleotides, the CDR3 is TGTGCCAGCTCACCCGGACAGGGGTACACCGGGGAGCTGTTTTTT.

CDR3 in amino acids: CASSVGAGGGSTDTQYF. The CDR3 bases are TGTGCCAGCAGCGTAGGTGCGGGAGGTGGGTCCACAGATACGCAGTATTTT. The J gene is TRBJ2-3, the V gene TRBV9, with 8 positions matching TRBD2. Germline CDR1 SGDLS, CDR2 YYNGEE. The junction had 8 bases not matched to a gene; V was cut back by 0 bases and J by 2 bases. The CDR3 is 17 amino acids.

The CDR3 spells CASILQKSPGQGYNEQFF. DNA of the CDR3: TGCGCCAGCATCCTACAGAAATCGCCGGGACAGGGTTACAATGAGCAGTTCTTC. The chain combines TRBV10-1 with TRBJ2-1; TRBD1 matches 9 bases. Losses at the gene ends were 7 bases for V and 4 bases for J; bases not matched to a gene: 17. CDR1 is WNHNN and CDR2 is SYGVQD in the germline V gene (reference sequence). The CDR3 is made up of 18 amino acids.

The chain joins TRBV18 to TRBJ1-1, with a tentative D call TRBD1 (5 bases). Germline CDR1 reads KGHSH; CDR2 reads LQKENI. Between the trimmed V and J ends, which lost 3 bases and 0 bases, there was a span of 11 bases. The CDR3 contains 15 residues. The CDR3 sequence: CASSPDGGMNTEAFF. CDR3 in DNA: TGTGCCAGCTCACCGGACGGGGGAATGAACACTGAAGCTTTCTTT.

J is TRBJ2-1 and V is TRBV5-1, with D possibly being TRBD1 (6 bases). The CDR3 spans 16 residues. Germline values: CDR1 SGHRS, CDR2 YFSETQ. The V end lost 2 bases, the J end lost 3 bases, and 15 bases lay between the germline ends. This CDR3 reads CASSLLRDNLYNEQFF. The CDR3 DNA reads as TGCGCCAGCAGCTTACTAAGGGACAACCTCTACAATGAGCAGTTCTTC.

CDR3 residues: CASSLGGRGLETQYF. DNA for the CDR3: TGTGCCAGCAGCTTAGGAGGCAGGGGGCTGGAGACCCAGTACTTC. The rearrangement joins TRBV7-6 to TRBJ2-5; 8 bases are a match to TRBD1. The J segment lost 5 bases and the V segment lost 1 base, leaving 6 bases of the junction unmatched. This CDR3 region has 15 residues. CDR1 is SGHVS and CDR2 is FNYEAQ in the germline V gene.